Here is one TCR beta chain with its context. The data were taken from a study of T cell responses to AZD1222 COVID-19 vaccine. Libraries were prepared by immunoSEQ multiplex PCR; TCRdb keeps only in-frame clonotypes and omits some of them. The data show some 150,000 clones, approximately 87% seen once. The J segment lost 4 bases and the V segment lost 5 bases, leaving 18 bases of the junction unmatched. Germline V CDR1 and CDR2: SEHNR, FQNEAQ (reference sequence). The CDR3 has 18 amino acids. This chain connects TRBV7-9 to TRBJ2-5, with TRBD2 matching over 8 bases. The clonotype comes from an adult who received the AZD1222 COVID-19 vaccine. This material consisted of peripheral blood, taken 28 days after the second AZD1222 dose. The CDR3 DNA reads TGTGCCAGCAGCGTAGGCCGGGAAGGCGGGGGGAGGAGAGAGACCCAGTACTTC. This translates into CASSVGREGGGRRETQYF.